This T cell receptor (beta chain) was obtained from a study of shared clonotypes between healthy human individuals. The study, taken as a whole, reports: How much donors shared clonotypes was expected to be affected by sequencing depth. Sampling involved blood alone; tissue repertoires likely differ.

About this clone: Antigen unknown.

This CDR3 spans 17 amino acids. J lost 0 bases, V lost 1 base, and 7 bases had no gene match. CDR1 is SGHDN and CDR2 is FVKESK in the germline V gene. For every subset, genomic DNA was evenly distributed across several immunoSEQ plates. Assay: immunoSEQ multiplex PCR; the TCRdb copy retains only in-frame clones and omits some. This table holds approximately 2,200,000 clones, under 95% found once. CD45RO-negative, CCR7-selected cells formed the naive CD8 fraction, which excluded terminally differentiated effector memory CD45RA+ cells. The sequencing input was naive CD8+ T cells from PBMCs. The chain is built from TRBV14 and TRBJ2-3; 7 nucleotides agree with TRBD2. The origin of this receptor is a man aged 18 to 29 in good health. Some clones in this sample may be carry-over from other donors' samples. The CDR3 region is CASSQGTRLLSTDTQYF. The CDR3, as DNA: TGTGCCAGCAGCCAAGGGACTAGACTGCTGAGCACAGATACGCAGTATTTT.